The T cell receptor beta chain described here comes from a study of tumor and adjacent non-tumor tissue in lung cancer (dated by TCRdb to the late 2010s). For the wider study: By cancer type, the cohort comprised 12 adenocarcinoma patients, 2 squamous cell carcinoma patients and 1 small cell lung cancer patient. TCRbeta CDR3 sequencing was performed on fewer than 35 paired specimens, with one tumor sample and one normal lung sample collected per patient. Among the approximately 15 patients, ages ranged from roughly 30 to 85 years, roughly ten were men and 5 were women, and disease was TNM stage I to III. The study compared bulk TCRbeta repertoires between lung tumor tissue and matched distant non-tumor lung tissue from over 13 lung cancer patients. A total of fewer than 150 million productive TCRbeta reads were generated by sequencing, corresponding to an average of about 4.17 million reads per sample.

Receptors were amplified or captured by multiplex PCR. The instrument was an Illumina HiSeq 2500. TCRbeta libraries were built by three rounds of nested PCR using primers (Table S4), following protocols modified from ARM-PCR. PCR products of 200-500 bp were gel-excised and purified with the QIAquick gel extraction kit before sequencing. On the study's bioinformatics: Reads were cleaned using Trimmomatic, were merged into complete CDR3 sequences using FLASH, and were assigned to V(D)J germline segments using MiTCR. VDJtools was used to compute clonal diversity as the inverse Simpson's index. A read counted as productive if the sequence was in-frame and lacked a premature stop codon. TCRdb itself trimmed the public reads at Q25 with fastp, ran MiXCR and retained productive beta chains. Identical CDR3 protein sequences are pooled into one entry, listed with their most common genes and DNA. These V and J calls are TCRdb output, not the study's own analysis. The sample table lists about 100,000 distinct CDR3 sequences, over 55% of them with a count of one. The ten largest clones represent roughly 19% of the sample.

Points the paper makes about the study in general: TCR diversity was significantly higher in younger patients, and higher tumor TCR diversity was associated with shorter overall and disease-free survival. Only approximately 14 patients were included in the cohort, and the need for larger samples and more detailed clinical data was noted by the authors. In normal lung, the top 100 clones accounted for a significantly larger cumulative share of the repertoire than in tumor tissue. Because peripheral blood was not sequenced, the blood TCRbeta repertoires of the lung cancer patients in the study went unexamined. Neither the sequencing platform nor unique molecular identifiers are named or mentioned anywhere in the methods. Significantly higher TCR diversity (inverse Simpson) was observed in tumor tissue than in normal lung tissue (about 410 vs 180, P = 0.0075, Mann-Whitney U test).

RNA was isolated from bulk unsorted tissue, and RNA quality was assessed with a NanoDrop ND-1000 and an Agilent 2100. Distant non-tumor tissue taken more than 3 cm from the tumor edge was used as the normal lung sample. Donors were newly diagnosed lung cancer patients admitted for thoracic surgery in China between August and November 2014, without prior chemotherapy. The study excluded patients who had received radiotherapy or chemotherapy before or who had another cancer at the same time. Pieces of surgical tissue measuring roughly 1-2.3 cm3 were kept in RNAlater solution and stored at -80 degrees C until use. The junction carries 11 bases between V and J, which are trimmed by 5 bases and 0 bases respectively. From the cysteine up to the phenylalanine, the CDR3 has a length of 15 residues. Just CDR3 DNA is preserved here, 45 bases in frame from base 1. In its sample, this clonotype was seen many times. What this receptor recognizes is not known. No per-base quality is available; no much larger clone lies one base away.

The source of this sequence is a man under 40 with non-small cell lung cancer. This receptor chain uses TRBV12-3 or TRBV12-4 and TRBJ1-3; 5 matching bases give a weak D call of TRBD1. Sequences were obtained from distant non-tumor lung tissue. The nucleotides are TGTGCCAGCAGTCCGGGGACTGGCTCTGGAAACACCATATATTTT. Translated, it reads CASSPGTGSGNTIYF.